The entry below describes one TCR beta chain. The antigen is not known. Only in-frame clones appear in the TCRdb table, and some are missing; sequencing was by immunoSEQ multiplex PCR. The repertoire holds more than 75,000 clones, with about 86% as singletons. The CDR3 runs to 16 residues. CDR1 is SGHTA, CDR2 FQGTGA, per germline. V dropped 5 bases and J dropped 1 base, with 15 bases sitting between them. The data stem from a study of OX40 agonist ivuxolimab in advanced cancers. Looking at the study overall: Patients received ivuxolimab, an agonistic anti-OX40 (CD134) antibody. Study results and caveats: Among T cells, CD8+ cells averaged more expanded clones than CD4+ cells. Partial responders at 0.1-3.0 mg/kg showed near-lowest clonal expansion.

The V gene is TRBV7-3, the J gene TRBJ2-1; weak D call: TRBD2 (5 bases). This TCR came from an adult with an advanced solid tumor such as melanoma, head and neck, liver or kidney cancer. The source material was CD4+ or CD8+ T cells sorted from blood, sampled in a trial of the OX40 agonist ivuxolimab. CDR3 protein: CASSAKDFPSYNEQFF. The CDR3 DNA is TGTGCCAGCAGCGCGAAGGACTTCCCATCCTACAATGAGCAGTTCTTC.